This T cell receptor (beta chain) was documented in a study of CD8+CD57+ T cells in acquired aplastic anemia. According to the study, genomic DNA was the template for TCR beta VDJ and CDR3 profiling. TCRdb re-called the reads with MiXCR, one entry per CDR3 protein. The sample includes around 180,000 distinct CDR3 sequences, 64% of them seen just once. This clonotype was seen just once. This CDR3 is 13 amino acids long. V lost 4 bases to trimming and J lost 3 bases, with 9 bases between them. Per germline, CDR1 SQVTM and CDR2 ANQGSEA. Sequences were obtained from sorted CD4+, CD8+, or CD8+CD57+ T cells (not recorded which) from PBMCs. The rearrangement joins TRBV29-1 to TRBJ2-2; D is ambiguous. This TCR derives from a human donor with severe aplastic anemia or a healthy control (not recorded which). The CDR3: CSVVSIDTGELFF. Here the CDR3 DNA reads TGCAGCGTTGTTAGCATTGACACCGGGGAGCTGTTTTTT.